A selection of T cell receptor beta chains follows, all from one sample in a study of blood T cell repertoires in COVID-19. Repertoires were generated with immunoSEQ multiplex PCR, while TCRdb's copy carries only in-frame clones and drops some. The data hold roughly 87,000 clones, with roughly 83% observed a single time. Material: peripheral blood. The source of these receptors is a man aged 50-59 years with active COVID-19. Both conserved end residues are part of each CDR3. Fields, in order: J gene, D gene, V gene, clone size, CDR3 protein, CDR3 DNA. D genes are given only for firm matches. Clone size is given for some rows only: seen once, a few or many times, or a class if the clone is expanded.

j_call: TRBJ2-1
d_call: TRBD2
v_call: TRBV24-1
clone_size: NA
cdr3_aa: CATSDLGPTSGMMEQFF
cdr3_nt: TGTGCCACCAGTGATTTGGGCCCGACTAGCGGGATGATGGAGCAGTTCTTC

j_call: TRBJ1-1
d_call: NA
v_call: TRBV30
clone_size: NA
cdr3_aa: CAWSHTEAFF
cdr3_nt: TGTGCCTGGAGTCATACTGAAGCTTTCTTT

j_call: TRBJ1-4
d_call: NA
v_call: TRBV28
clone_size: NA
cdr3_aa: CASSPPALTANNEKLFF
cdr3_nt: TGTGCCAGCAGCCCACCCGCCTTAACCGCGAATAATGAAAAACTGTTTTTT

j_call: TRBJ1-1
d_call: TRBD1
v_call: TRBV4-3
clone_size: NA
cdr3_aa: CASSQKPGTGGITFF
cdr3_nt: TGCGCCAGCAGCCAAAAACCCGGGACAGGGGGCATTACTTTCTTT

j_call: TRBJ2-1
d_call: TRBD1
v_call: TRBV2
clone_size: NA
cdr3_aa: CASSEVGQGTNEQFF
cdr3_nt: TGTGCCAGCAGTGAGGTGGGACAGGGGACCAATGAGCAGTTCTTC

j_call: TRBJ2-7
d_call: NA
v_call: TRBV6-6
clone_size: NA
cdr3_aa: CASRDYRYEQYF
cdr3_nt: TGTGCCAGCAGAGACTATCGCTACGAGCAGTACTTC

j_call: TRBJ2-3
d_call: NA
v_call: TRBV3-1/TRBV3-2
clone_size: NA
cdr3_aa: CASSGSGADTQYF
cdr3_nt: TGTGCCAGCAGCGGGAGTGGGGCAGATACGCAGTATTTT

j_call: TRBJ2-3
d_call: NA
v_call: TRBV24-1
clone_size: NA
cdr3_aa: CATSDDNTDTQYF
cdr3_nt: TGTGCCACCAGTGATGACAACACAGATACGCAGTATTTT

j_call: TRBJ1-1
d_call: NA
v_call: TRBV6-5
clone_size: NA
cdr3_aa: CASRTTANTEAFF
cdr3_nt: TGTGCCAGCAGGACAACAGCGAACACTGAAGCTTTCTTT

j_call: TRBJ1-1
d_call: TRBD1
v_call: TRBV9
clone_size: NA
cdr3_aa: CASSTRTGGRNTEAFF
cdr3_nt: TGTGCCAGCAGCACCCGGACAGGGGGCCGTAACACTGAAGCTTTCTTT

j_call: TRBJ2-5
d_call: TRBD2
v_call: TRBV7-2
clone_size: NA
cdr3_aa: CASSSRTSRETQYF
cdr3_nt: TGTGCCAGCAGCTCCCGGACTAGCAGGGAGACCCAGTACTTC

j_call: TRBJ1-5
d_call: TRBD1
v_call: TRBV19
clone_size: medium-sized
cdr3_aa: CASSSRTGSNQPQHF
cdr3_nt: TGTGCCAGTAGTAGCCGGACAGGGAGCAATCAGCCCCAGCATTTT

j_call: TRBJ1-5
d_call: TRBD1
v_call: TRBV7-9
clone_size: NA
cdr3_aa: CASSLGGTGRTQPQHF
cdr3_nt: TGTGCCAGCAGCTTAGGTGGGACAGGGCGAACTCAGCCCCAGCATTTT

j_call: TRBJ2-3
d_call: TRBD1
v_call: TRBV4-3
clone_size: NA
cdr3_aa: CASSQPARTGTGAADTQYF
cdr3_nt: TGCGCCAGCAGCCAACCCGCCCGAACCGGGACAGGGGCTGCAGATACGCAGTATTTT

j_call: TRBJ2-1
d_call: NA
v_call: TRBV5-8
clone_size: NA
cdr3_aa: CASAPGNEQFF
cdr3_nt: TGTGCCAGTGCCCCGGGAAATGAGCAGTTCTTC

j_call: TRBJ1-6
d_call: NA
v_call: TRBV7-3
clone_size: NA
cdr3_aa: CASSLTGGVNSPLHF
cdr3_nt: TGTGCCAGCAGCTTAACCGGGGGAGTAAATTCACCCCTCCACTTT

j_call: TRBJ2-1
d_call: TRBD2
v_call: TRBV7-9
clone_size: NA
cdr3_aa: CASSLASSGLAGEDEQFF
cdr3_nt: TGTGCCAGCAGCTTAGCGTCCAGCGGACTAGCGGGGGAGGATGAGCAGTTCTTC

j_call: TRBJ2-6
d_call: NA
v_call: TRBV6-1
clone_size: NA
cdr3_aa: CASSDPSMSGANVLTF
cdr3_nt: TGTGCCAGCAGTGACCCCTCTATGTCTGGGGCCAACGTCCTGACTTTC

j_call: TRBJ2-1
d_call: TRBD2
v_call: TRBV15
clone_size: NA
cdr3_aa: CATSRARAGVGYNEQFF
cdr3_nt: TGTGCCACCAGCAGAGCTCGAGCGGGAGTGGGGTACAATGAGCAGTTCTTC

j_call: TRBJ2-1
d_call: NA
v_call: TRBV7-6
clone_size: NA
cdr3_aa: CASSFGQVYEQFF
cdr3_nt: TGTGCCAGCAGCTTTGGGCAGGTCTATGAGCAGTTCTTC

j_call: TRBJ2-2
d_call: NA
v_call: TRBV11-3
clone_size: NA
cdr3_aa: CASRRGPANTGELFF
cdr3_nt: TGTGCCAGCAGACGAGGGCCAGCGAACACCGGGGAGCTGTTTTTT

j_call: TRBJ2-1
d_call: NA
v_call: TRBV19
clone_size: NA
cdr3_aa: CASRTGVVSNNEQFF
cdr3_nt: TGTGCCAGTAGGACGGGAGTGGTATCGAACAATGAGCAGTTCTTC

j_call: TRBJ1-2
d_call: TRBD1
v_call: TRBV5-5
clone_size: NA
cdr3_aa: CASSFGQGRKSYGYTF
cdr3_nt: TGTGCCAGCAGCTTCGGACAGGGGCGAAAATCCTATGGCTACACCTTC

j_call: TRBJ2-1
d_call: NA
v_call: TRBV6-2/TRBV6-3
clone_size: NA
cdr3_aa: CASSDPGAGYNEQFF
cdr3_nt: TGTGCCAGCAGCGACCCCGGCGCGGGTTACAATGAGCAGTTCTTC

j_call: TRBJ2-1
d_call: NA
v_call: TRBV7-3
clone_size: NA
cdr3_aa: CASSLTGSGYEQFF
cdr3_nt: TGTGCCAGCAGCTTAACTGGGTCGGGATATGAGCAGTTCTTC

j_call: TRBJ2-7
d_call: NA
v_call: TRBV28
clone_size: NA
cdr3_aa: CASSTYNEQYF
cdr3_nt: TGTGCCAGCAGTACCTATAACGAGCAGTACTTC

j_call: TRBJ2-1
d_call: TRBD2
v_call: TRBV29-1
clone_size: once
cdr3_aa: CSVEDLAENSYNEQFF
cdr3_nt: TGCAGCGTTGAAGATCTAGCGGAGAACTCCTACAATGAGCAGTTCTTC

j_call: TRBJ2-7
d_call: TRBD2
v_call: TRBV10-3
clone_size: NA
cdr3_aa: CAISDGGRALSYEQYF
cdr3_nt: TGTGCCATCAGTGACGGCGGGAGGGCCTTGTCCTACGAGCAGTACTTC

j_call: TRBJ2-7
d_call: TRBD1
v_call: TRBV25-1
clone_size: NA
cdr3_aa: CASSDGRGTYEQYF
cdr3_nt: TGTGCCAGCAGTGACGGCAGGGGGACCTACGAGCAGTACTTC

j_call: TRBJ2-1
d_call: TRBD2
v_call: TRBV24-1
clone_size: NA
cdr3_aa: CATSDYPGLAGGNEQFF
cdr3_nt: TGTGCCACCAGTGACTATCCTGGACTAGCGGGGGGCAATGAGCAGTTCTTC

j_call: TRBJ1-2
d_call: TRBD1
v_call: TRBV5-8
clone_size: NA
cdr3_aa: CASSPGTATNYGYTF
cdr3_nt: TGTGCCAGCAGCCCTGGGACAGCAACTAACTATGGCTACACCTTC

j_call: TRBJ2-7
d_call: TRBD1
v_call: TRBV6-2/TRBV6-3
clone_size: NA
cdr3_aa: CASSWTGTGLHEQYF
cdr3_nt: TGTGCCAGCAGTTGGACCGGGACAGGGCTCCACGAGCAGTACTTC

j_call: TRBJ2-5
d_call: TRBD2
v_call: TRBV6-2/TRBV6-3
clone_size: NA
cdr3_aa: CASSYSGLAGGPQYF
cdr3_nt: TGTGCCAGCAGTTACTCGGGACTAGCGGGGGGGCCCCAGTACTTC

j_call: TRBJ2-7
d_call: TRBD1
v_call: TRBV28
clone_size: NA
cdr3_aa: CASSPPPGQGPLSSYEQYF
cdr3_nt: TGTGCCAGCAGTCCCCCTCCGGGACAGGGTCCCCTCAGCTCCTACGAGCAGTACTTC

j_call: TRBJ2-5
d_call: TRBD2
v_call: TRBV5-4
clone_size: NA
cdr3_aa: CASGARTLSGGAQETQYF
cdr3_nt: TGTGCCAGCGGAGCCAGAACCCTATCCGGGGGGGCTCAAGAGACCCAGTACTTC

j_call: TRBJ1-2
d_call: NA
v_call: TRBV7-8
clone_size: NA
cdr3_aa: CASSPGTSVSNYGYTF
cdr3_nt: TGTGCCAGCAGCCCCGGGACATCTGTTTCTAACTATGGCTACACCTTC

j_call: TRBJ2-7
d_call: NA
v_call: TRBV13
clone_size: few
cdr3_aa: CASSLKRDEQYF
cdr3_nt: TGTGCCAGCAGCTTAAAACGGGACGAGCAGTACTTC

j_call: TRBJ2-7
d_call: NA
v_call: TRBV13
clone_size: NA
cdr3_aa: CASSLGQTYEQYF
cdr3_nt: TGTGCCAGCAGCCTCGGACAGACGTACGAGCAGTACTTC

j_call: TRBJ2-1
d_call: TRBD1
v_call: TRBV9
clone_size: NA
cdr3_aa: CASSASGTGRSYNEQFF
cdr3_nt: TGTGCCAGCAGCGCGTCCGGGACAGGGCGGTCCTACAATGAGCAGTTCTTC

j_call: TRBJ1-5
d_call: TRBD1
v_call: TRBV7-8
clone_size: NA
cdr3_aa: CASSLRQGESQPQHF
cdr3_nt: TGTGCCAGCAGCTTAAGACAGGGCGAGAGTCAGCCCCAGCATTTT

j_call: TRBJ2-3
d_call: TRBD2
v_call: TRBV9
clone_size: NA
cdr3_aa: CASSVAGGVDTQYF
cdr3_nt: TGTGCCAGCAGCGTAGCGGGAGGAGTTGATACGCAGTATTTT

j_call: TRBJ1-4
d_call: NA
v_call: TRBV27
clone_size: NA
cdr3_aa: CASSLFRTEKLFF
cdr3_nt: TGTGCCAGCAGTTTGTTTCGGACAGAGAAACTGTTTTTT

j_call: TRBJ1-5
d_call: TRBD1
v_call: TRBV7-8
clone_size: NA
cdr3_aa: CASSSQGGLSNQPQHF
cdr3_nt: TGTGCCAGCAGCTCCCAGGGGGGACTTAGCAATCAGCCCCAGCATTTT

j_call: TRBJ1-1
d_call: NA
v_call: TRBV5-6
clone_size: NA
cdr3_aa: CASSVYGGRLMNTEAFF
cdr3_nt: TGTGCCAGCAGCGTTTATGGGGGCAGGCTAATGAACACTGAAGCTTTCTTT